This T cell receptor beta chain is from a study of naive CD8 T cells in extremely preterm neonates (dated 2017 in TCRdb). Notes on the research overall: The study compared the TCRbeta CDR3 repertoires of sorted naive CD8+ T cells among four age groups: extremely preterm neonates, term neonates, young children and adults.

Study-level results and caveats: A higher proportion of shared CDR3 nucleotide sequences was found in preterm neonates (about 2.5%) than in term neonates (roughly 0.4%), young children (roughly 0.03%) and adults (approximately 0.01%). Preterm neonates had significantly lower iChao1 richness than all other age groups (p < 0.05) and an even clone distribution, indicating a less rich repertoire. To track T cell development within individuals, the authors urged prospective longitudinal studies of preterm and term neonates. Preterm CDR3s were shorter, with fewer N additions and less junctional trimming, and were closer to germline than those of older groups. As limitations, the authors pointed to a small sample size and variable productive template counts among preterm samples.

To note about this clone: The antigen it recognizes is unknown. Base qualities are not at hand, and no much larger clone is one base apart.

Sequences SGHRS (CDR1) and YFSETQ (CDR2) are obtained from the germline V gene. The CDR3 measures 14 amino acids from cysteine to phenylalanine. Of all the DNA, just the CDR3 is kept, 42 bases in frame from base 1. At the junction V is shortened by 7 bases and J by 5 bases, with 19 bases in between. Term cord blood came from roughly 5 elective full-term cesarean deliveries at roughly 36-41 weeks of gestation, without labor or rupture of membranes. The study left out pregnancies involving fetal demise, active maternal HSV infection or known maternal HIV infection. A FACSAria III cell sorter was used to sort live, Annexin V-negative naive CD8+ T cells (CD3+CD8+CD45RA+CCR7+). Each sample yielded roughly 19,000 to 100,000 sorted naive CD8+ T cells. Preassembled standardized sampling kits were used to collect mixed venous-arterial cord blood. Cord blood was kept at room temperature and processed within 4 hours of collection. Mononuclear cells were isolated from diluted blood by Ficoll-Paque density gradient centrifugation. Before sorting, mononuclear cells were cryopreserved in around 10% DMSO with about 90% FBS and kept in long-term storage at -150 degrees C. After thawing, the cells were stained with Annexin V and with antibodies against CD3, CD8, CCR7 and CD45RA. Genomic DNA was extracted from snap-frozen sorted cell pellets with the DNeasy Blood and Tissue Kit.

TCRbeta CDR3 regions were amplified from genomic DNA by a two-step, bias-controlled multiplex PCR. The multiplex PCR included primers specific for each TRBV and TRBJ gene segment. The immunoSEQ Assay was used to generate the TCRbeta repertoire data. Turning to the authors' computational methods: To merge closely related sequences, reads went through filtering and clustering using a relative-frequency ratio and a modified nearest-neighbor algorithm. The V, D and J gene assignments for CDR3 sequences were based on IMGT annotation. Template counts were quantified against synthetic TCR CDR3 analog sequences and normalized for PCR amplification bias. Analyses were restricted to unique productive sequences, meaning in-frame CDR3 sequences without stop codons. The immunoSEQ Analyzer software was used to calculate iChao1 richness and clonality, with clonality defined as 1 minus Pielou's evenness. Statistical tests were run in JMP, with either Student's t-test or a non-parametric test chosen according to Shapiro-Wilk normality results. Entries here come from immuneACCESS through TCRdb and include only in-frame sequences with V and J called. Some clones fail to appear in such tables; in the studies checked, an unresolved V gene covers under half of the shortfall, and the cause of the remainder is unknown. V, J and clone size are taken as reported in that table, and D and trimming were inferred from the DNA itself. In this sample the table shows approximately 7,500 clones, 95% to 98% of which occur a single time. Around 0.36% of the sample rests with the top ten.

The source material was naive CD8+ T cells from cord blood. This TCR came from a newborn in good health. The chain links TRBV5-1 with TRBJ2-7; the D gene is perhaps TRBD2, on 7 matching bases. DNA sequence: TGCGCCAGCGCTTGGCGGGGGCTGCGGGACGAGCAGTACTTC. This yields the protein CASAWRGLRDEQYF.